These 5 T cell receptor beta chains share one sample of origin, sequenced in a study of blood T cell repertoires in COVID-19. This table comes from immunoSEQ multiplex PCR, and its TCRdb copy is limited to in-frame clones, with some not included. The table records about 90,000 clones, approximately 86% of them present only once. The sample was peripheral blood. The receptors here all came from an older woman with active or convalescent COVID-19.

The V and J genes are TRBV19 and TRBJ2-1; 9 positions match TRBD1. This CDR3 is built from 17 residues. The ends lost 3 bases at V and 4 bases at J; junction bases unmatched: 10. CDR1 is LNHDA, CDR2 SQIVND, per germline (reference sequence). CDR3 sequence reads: CASSIGSDRGFYNEQFF. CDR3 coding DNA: TGTGCCAGTAGTATTGGGTCGGACAGGGGTTTTTACAATGAGCAGTTCTTC.

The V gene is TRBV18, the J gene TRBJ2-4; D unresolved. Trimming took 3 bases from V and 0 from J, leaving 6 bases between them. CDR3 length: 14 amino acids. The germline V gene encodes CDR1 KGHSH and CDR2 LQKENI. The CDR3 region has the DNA TGTGCCAGCTCACCCGACATAGCCAAAAACATTCAGTACTTC. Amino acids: CASSPDIAKNIQYF.

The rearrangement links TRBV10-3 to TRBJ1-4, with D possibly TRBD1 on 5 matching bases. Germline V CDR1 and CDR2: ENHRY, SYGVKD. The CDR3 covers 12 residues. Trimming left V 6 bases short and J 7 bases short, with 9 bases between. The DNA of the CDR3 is TGTGCCATCAGGGGGGGAGGTGAAAAACTGTTTTTT. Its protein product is CAIRGGGEKLFF.

The CDR3 loop reads CASSPVADTDTQYF. The CDR3 region has the DNA TGTGCCAGCTCACCAGTCGCGGACACAGATACGCAGTATTTT. The chain employs TRBV18 and TRBJ2-3; D is unclear. In germline, CDR1 is KGHSH, CDR2 LQKENI. V was pared by 2 bases and J by 2 bases, with 8 bases between. The CDR3 has 14 amino acids.

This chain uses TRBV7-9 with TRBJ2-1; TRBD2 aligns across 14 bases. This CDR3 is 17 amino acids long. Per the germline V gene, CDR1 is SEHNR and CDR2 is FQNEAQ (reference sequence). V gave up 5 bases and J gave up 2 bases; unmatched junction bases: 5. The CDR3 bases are TGTGCCAGCAGCGTGACTAGCGGGGGGGCCCCCTACAATGAGCAGTTCTTC. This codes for CASSVTSGGAPYNEQFF.